This TCR beta chain is from a study of cytomegalovirus exposure and HLA in healthy donors. Germline V gene lookup returns CDR1 MNHEY and CDR2 SMNVEV (reference sequence). Trimming cost V 7 bases and J 5 bases, with 15 bases left between them. The CDR3 runs to 13 residues. With regard to this clone: Its antigen is not known.

Data came from immunoSEQ multiplex PCR; TCRdb stores just in-frame clones and leaves some out. The sample has about 160,000 clones, around 92% seen once. Study-wide points: High sensitivity and specificity were reportedly achieved when the classifier diagnosed cytomegalovirus status. As confirmed in vitro, a few CMV-associated chains were specific for CMV antigens. The authors listed 150 to 200 TCR beta chains as cytomegalovirus-associated.

The chain is built from TRBV27 and TRBJ2-7; tentative D call: TRBD1 (5 bases). Sequencing was performed on PBMCs. This receptor was identified in a woman aged 18-29 years in good health and CMV-seropositive. The CDR3 sequence: CASTPVSGNEQYF. In DNA form, the CDR3 reads TGTGCCAGCACCCCAGTGTCAGGGAACGAGCAGTACTTC.